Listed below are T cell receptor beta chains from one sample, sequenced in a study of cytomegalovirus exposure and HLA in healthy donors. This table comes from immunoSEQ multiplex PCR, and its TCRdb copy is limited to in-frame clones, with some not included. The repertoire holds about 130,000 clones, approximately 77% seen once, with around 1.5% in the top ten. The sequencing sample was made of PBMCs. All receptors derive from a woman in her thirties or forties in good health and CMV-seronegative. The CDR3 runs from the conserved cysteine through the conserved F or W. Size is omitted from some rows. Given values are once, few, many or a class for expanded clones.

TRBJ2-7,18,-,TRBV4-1,CASSQEPPGLADLHEQYF
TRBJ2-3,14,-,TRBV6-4,CASSQGPGTDTQYF
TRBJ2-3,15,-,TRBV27,CASSWQGESLYTQYF
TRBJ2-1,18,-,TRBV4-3,CASSPQLVGTTNYNEQFF
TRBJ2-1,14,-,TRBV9,CASSVEGAAAEQFF
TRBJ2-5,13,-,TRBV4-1,CASSQGLQETQYF
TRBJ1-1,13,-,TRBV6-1,CASSLGTGTEAFF
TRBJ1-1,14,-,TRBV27,CASSFRDRNTEAFF
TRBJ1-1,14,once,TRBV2,CASRDTGMRTEAFF
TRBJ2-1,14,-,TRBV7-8,CASSLGGWIVGQFF
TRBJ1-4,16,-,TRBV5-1,CASSFGTATTNEKLFF
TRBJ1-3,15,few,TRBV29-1,CSVKTGGLSGNTIYF
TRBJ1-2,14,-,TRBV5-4,CASSLVDRNYGYTF
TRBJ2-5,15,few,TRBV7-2,CASSLGRGGFETQYF
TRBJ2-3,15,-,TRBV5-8,CASSPAGEWTDTQYF
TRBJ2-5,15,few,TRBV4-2,CASSQEGAPRRTQYF
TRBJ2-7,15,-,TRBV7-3,CASSWGRAGAYEQYF
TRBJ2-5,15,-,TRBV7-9,CASSPGRGSQETQYF
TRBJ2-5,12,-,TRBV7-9,CASQGRRETQYF
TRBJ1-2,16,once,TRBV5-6,CASSPYRGPSPYGYTF
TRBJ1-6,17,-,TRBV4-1,CASSQVEEGARGSPLHF
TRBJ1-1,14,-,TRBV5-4,CASSLQGRNTEAFF
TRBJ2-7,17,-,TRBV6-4,CASRGERQGTRPYEQYF
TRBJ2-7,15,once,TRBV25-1,CASSEGGTGGSEQYF
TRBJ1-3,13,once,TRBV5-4,CASSFGGGNTIYF
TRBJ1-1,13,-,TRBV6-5,CASSFGLGAEAFF
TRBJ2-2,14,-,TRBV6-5,CASSYSKGTGELFF
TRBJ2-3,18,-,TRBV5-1,CASSLMSRQGASTDTQYF
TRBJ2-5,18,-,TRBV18,CASSPMASGGAYQETQYF
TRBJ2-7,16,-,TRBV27,CASSLNMRDRAHEQYF
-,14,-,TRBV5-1,CASSLGNLDYEQYF
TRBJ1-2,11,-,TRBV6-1,CASSAPDGYTF
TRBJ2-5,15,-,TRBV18,CASSPPGLGEETQYF
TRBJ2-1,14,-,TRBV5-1,CASSPSGTHNEQFF
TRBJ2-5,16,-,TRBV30,CAWASSLDYPKETQYF
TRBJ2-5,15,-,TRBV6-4,CASSRSPDSQETQYF
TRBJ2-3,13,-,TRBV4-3,CASSQFGTDTQYF
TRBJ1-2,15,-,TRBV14,CASSPRDRGNYGYTF
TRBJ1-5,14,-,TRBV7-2,CASSPDGGNQPQHF
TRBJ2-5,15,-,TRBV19,CASSMVTGAAETQYF
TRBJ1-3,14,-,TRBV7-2,CASSLVRAGNTIYF
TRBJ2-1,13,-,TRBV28,CASSRDRSYEQFF
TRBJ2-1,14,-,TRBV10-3,CAINDRTSIDEQFF
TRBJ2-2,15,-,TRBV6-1,CASRGLASGVGELFF
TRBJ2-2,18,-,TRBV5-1,CASSFPADRVVGTGELFF
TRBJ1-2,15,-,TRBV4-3,CASSQVEGGRSGYTF
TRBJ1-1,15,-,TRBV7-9,CASSLGRGVNTEAFF
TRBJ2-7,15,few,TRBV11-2,CASSLGQARFYEQYF
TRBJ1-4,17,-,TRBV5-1,CASSTGTGGATNEKLFF
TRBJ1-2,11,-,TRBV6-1,CASLFGYGYTF
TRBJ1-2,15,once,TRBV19,CASRDPGRDNYGYTF
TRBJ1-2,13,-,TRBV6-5,CASSNEANYGYTF
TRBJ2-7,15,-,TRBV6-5,CASSYGGRGLYEQYF
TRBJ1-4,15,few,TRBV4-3,CASSQDWGHDEKLFF
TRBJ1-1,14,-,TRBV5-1,CASSFGGRRTEAFF
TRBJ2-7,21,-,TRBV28,CASRNGRGVTSGGISSYEQYF
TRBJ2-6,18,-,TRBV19,CASSIGGTGFSGANVLTF
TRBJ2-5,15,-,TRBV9,CASSVAPAGAETQYF
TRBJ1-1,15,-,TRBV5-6,CASSWARGLNTEAFF